These 18 T cell receptor beta chains share one sample of origin, sequenced in a study of OX40 agonist ivuxolimab in advanced cancers. This table comes from immunoSEQ multiplex PCR, and its TCRdb copy is limited to in-frame clones, with some not included. The table lists tens of thousands of clones, around three quarters of them singletons. The sequences come from CD4+ or CD8+ T cells sorted from blood, collected in a trial of the OX40 agonist ivuxolimab. These receptor sequences come from an adult with an advanced solid tumor such as melanoma, head and neck, liver or kidney cancer.

J is TRBJ1-1 and V is TRBV2; 8 bases map to TRBD1. The CDR3 length is 13 residues. V shed 6 bases, J shed 5 bases, and the junction held 5 bases outside the gene matches. The germline V gene encodes CDR1 SNHLY and CDR2 FYNNEI. This chain's CDR3 is CASRTTGGTEAFF. Written as DNA, the CDR3 is TGTGCCAGCAGGACAACAGGGGGGACTGAAGCTTTCTTT.

The chain couples TRBV7-9 to TRBJ1-5, with D uncertain. Germline CDR1 reads SEHNR; CDR2 reads FQNEAQ (reference sequence). The ends were cut back, 8 bases at V and 7 bases at J, with 15 bases in the middle. The CDR3 runs to 13 residues. The CDR3 is CASGSEFLQPQHF. The DNA of the CDR3 is TGTGCCAGCGGGAGCGAGTTTTTACAGCCCCAGCATTTT.

The chain uses TRBV7-6 and TRBJ2-7, with 12 bases fitting TRBD2. Germline V lookup: CDR1 SGHVS, CDR2 FNYEAQ. J gave up 6 bases and V 5 bases, and 8 bases lay outside the gene matches. The CDR3 has 15 residues. For the CDR3, the DNA is TGTGCCAGCAGCGATCGACTAGCGGGGGTAGGCGAGCAGTACTTC. Translation gives CASSDRLAGVGEQYF.

The rearrangement links TRBV29-1 to TRBJ2-1; 13 bases are a match to TRBD2. The CDR3 totals 15 residues. Germline values: CDR1 SQVTM, CDR2 ANQGSEA. V was pared by 5 bases and J by 9 bases, with 10 bases of the junction left unmatched. This CDR3 reads CSVPLLAGGPGEQFF. CDR3 in DNA: TGCAGCGTTCCTTTACTAGCGGGGGGGCCAGGTGAGCAGTTCTTC.

The V gene is TRBV2, the J gene TRBJ2-2; maybe TRBD1 (5 bases). Per germline, CDR1 SNHLY and CDR2 FYNNEI. CDR3 size: 15 residues. V gave up 4 bases and J gave up 3 bases, with 12 bases separating them. For the CDR3, the DNA is TGTGCCAGCAGTGTAATAGGGGCGGACACCGGGGAGCTGTTTTTT. Translation: CASSVIGADTGELFF.

This chain uses TRBV2 with TRBJ1-4, with unresolved D. Germline CDR1 reads SNHLY; CDR2 reads FYNNEI. The CDR3 has 13 residues. Trimming left V 5 bases short and J 7 bases short, with 11 bases between. The CDR3 loop is CASSKTPGEKLFF. The CDR3 coding sequence is TGTGCCAGCAGTAAAACCCCAGGTGAAAAACTGTTTTTT.

The CDR3 here is CASRRPGQGTGYTF. CDR3 DNA sequence: TGTGCCAGCAGACGACCGGGACAGGGTACGGGCTACACCTTC. The genes are TRBV11-2 and TRBJ1-2, with TRBD1 matching 9 bases. V gave up 6 bases and J gave up 8 bases; unmatched junction bases: 10. The CDR3 is made up of 14 amino acids. Germline values: CDR1 SGHAT, CDR2 FQNNGV.

The chain employs TRBV23-1 and TRBJ2-3, with D perhaps TRBD2 (6 bases). TRBV23-1 is an open reading frame whose function is uncertain. CDR3 length: 15 residues. The V end was cut by 2 bases, the J end by 2 bases, with 11 bases between. This CDR3 is CASSQLSGNTDTQYF. The CDR3 coding sequence is TGCGCCAGCAGTCAACTTAGCGGCAACACAGATACGCAGTATTTT.

The V gene is TRBV10-3, the J gene TRBJ2-7, with D maybe TRBD1 (5 bases). Per germline, CDR1 ENHRY and CDR2 SYGVKD. V shed 1 base and J shed 6 bases, with 10 bases lying between them. This CDR3 is 13 amino acids long. The CDR3 spells CAISELGHTEQYF. CDR3 nucleotide sequence: TGTGCCATCAGTGAGTTAGGACATACCGAGCAGTACTTC.

The gene calls are TRBV7-9 and TRBJ1-5, with D tentatively TRBD1 (6 bases). This CDR3 region has 14 residues. V was cut by 5 bases and J by 4 bases, with 12 bases left in between. Germline CDR1 and CDR2: SEHNR and FQNEAQ (reference sequence). DNA for the CDR3: TGTGCCAGCAGCCGTCAGCAGGGGAATCAGCCCCAGCATTTT. Amino acids: CASSRQQGNQPQHF.

The chain carries TRBV27 and TRBJ2-6; D not resolved. V lost 7 bases and J lost 1, with 5 bases in between. The CDR3 runs to 13 residues. CDR1 and CDR2 (germline): MNHEY, SMNVEV (reference sequence). CDR3 region: CASKGSGANVLTF. In DNA, the CDR3 is TGTGCCAGCAAAGGTTCTGGGGCCAACGTCCTGACTTTC.

In DNA form, the CDR3 reads TGTGCCAGCAGTACGACAGGGGGCATTCAGCCCCAGCATTTT. It translates to CASSTTGGIQPQHF. This chain links TRBV6-1 with TRBJ1-5, with TRBD1 matching 10 bases. Trimming at V came to 5 bases and at J to 6 bases, leaving 4 bases not matched to a gene. Germline V gene lookup returns CDR1 MNHNS and CDR2 SASEGT. This CDR3 is built from 14 residues.

V and J are TRBV27 and TRBJ1-5; perhaps TRBD1 as D (6 bases). The CDR3 extends over 18 amino acids. The germline gives CDR1 MNHEY, CDR2 SMNVEV (reference sequence). Trimming cost V 4 bases and J 0 bases, with 19 bases left between them. In DNA form, the CDR3 reads TGTGCCAGCAGTTCGTCTTACAGGGCGCTCTATAGCAATCAGCCCCAGCATTTT. Its protein product is CASSSSYRALYSNQPQHF.

The chain has TRBV2 and TRBJ1-2; 9 nucleotides match TRBD1. Germline V CDR1 and CDR2: SNHLY, FYNNEI. V lost 8 bases to trimming and J lost 7 bases; unmatched junction nucleotides: 14. The CDR3 spans 15 residues. CDR3 loop: CASGRDRAPSSGYTF. The CDR3 DNA follows: TGTGCCAGCGGCCGGGACAGGGCACCGTCGAGTGGCTACACCTTC.

The J gene is TRBJ2-3, the V gene TRBV7-9; D unresolved. CDR3 length: 14 amino acids. Germline V gene lookup returns CDR1 SEHNR and CDR2 FQNEAQ (reference sequence). V shed 1 base and J shed 2 bases, with 7 bases lying between them. The CDR3 sequence is CASSLGRITDTQYF. The CDR3 region has the DNA TGTGCCAGCAGCTTAGGGCGAATCACAGATACGCAGTATTTT.

The V gene is TRBV15, the J gene TRBJ1-3; TRBD1 aligns across 8 bases. CDR3 size: 14 residues. The J segment lost 4 bases and the V segment lost 8 bases, leaving 7 bases of the junction unmatched. Germline V gene sequence: CDR1 LNHNV, CDR2 YYDKDF (reference sequence). The CDR3 sequence: CATSQGVAGNTIYF. The CDR3 region has the DNA TGTGCCACCTCACAGGGGGTAGCGGGAAACACCATATATTTT.

As concerns this clone: A read error is likely, as this CDR3 ends without the conserved phenylalanine or tryptophan. It is unclear where the CDR3 begins or ends on the DNA, so no DNA is shown, and the CDR3 is as TCRdb lists it. The CDR3 here is CASSENVGQKTSP. V usage is TRBV2 and J usage is TRBJ1-1; the table's D call, TRBD1, has no DNA check behind it. The CDR3 is 13 residues long, counting both termini. Germline V gene data show CDR1 as SNHLY and CDR2 as FYNNEI.

V is TRBV14 and J is TRBJ1-2; 7 bases align to TRBD1. CDR1 and CDR2 (germline): SGHDN, FVKESK. V was pared by 4 bases and J by 5 bases, with 4 bases of the junction left unmatched. The CDR3 loop spans 13 amino acids. The CDR3 protein is CASSLSQGYGYTF. CDR3 coding DNA: TGTGCCAGCAGCCTATCACAGGGGTATGGCTACACCTTC.